This T cell receptor beta chain was sequenced during a study of technical replicates of blood from a few donors. Some clones are missing from TCRdb's copy, which holds only in-frame ones; the method was immunoSEQ multiplex PCR. The sample lists about 62,000 clones; more than 70% were seen once. The CDR3 sequence is 16 residues long. The germline V and J ends were trimmed by 5 bases and 0 bases, with 13 bases remaining between them. Germline-derived CDR1 and CDR2 are SNHLY and FYNNEI. This TCR was sampled from a human donor in good health. Some clones in this sample may be carry-over from other donors' samples. Sequencing was done on a sample of PBMCs. This chain uses TRBV2 with TRBJ1-4, with D unclear. CDR3 region: CASSFTGASTNEKLFF. In DNA, the CDR3 is TGTGCCAGCAGTTTTACGGGAGCTTCAACTAATGAAAAACTGTTTTTT. The full variable domain, its missing parts supplied by reference TRBV2 and TRBJ1-4, is EPEVTQTPSHQVTQMGQEVILRCVPISNHLYFYWYRQILGQKVEFLVSFYNNEISEKSEIFDDQFSVERPDGSNFTLKIRSTKLEDSAMYFCASSFTGASTNEKLFFGSGTQLSVL.